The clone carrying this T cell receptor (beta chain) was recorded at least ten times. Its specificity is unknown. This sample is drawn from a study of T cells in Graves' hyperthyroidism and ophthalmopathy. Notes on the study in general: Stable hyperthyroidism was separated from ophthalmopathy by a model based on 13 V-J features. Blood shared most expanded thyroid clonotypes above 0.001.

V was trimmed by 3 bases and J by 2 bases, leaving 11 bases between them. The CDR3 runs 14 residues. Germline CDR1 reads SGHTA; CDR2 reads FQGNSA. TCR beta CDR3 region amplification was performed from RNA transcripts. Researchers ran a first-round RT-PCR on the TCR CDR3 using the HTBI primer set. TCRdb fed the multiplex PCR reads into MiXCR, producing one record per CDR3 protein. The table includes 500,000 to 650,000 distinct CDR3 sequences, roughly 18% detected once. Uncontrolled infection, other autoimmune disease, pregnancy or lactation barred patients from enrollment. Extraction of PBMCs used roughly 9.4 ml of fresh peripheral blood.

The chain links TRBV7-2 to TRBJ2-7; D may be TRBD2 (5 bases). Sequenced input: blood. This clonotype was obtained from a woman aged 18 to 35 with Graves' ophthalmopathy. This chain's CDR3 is CASSFPPRAYEQYF. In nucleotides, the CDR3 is TGTGCCAGCAGCTTCCCCCCGAGGGCCTACGAGCAGTACTTC.